This TCR beta chain emerged from a study of T cells in Graves' hyperthyroidism and ophthalmopathy. Study conclusions and caveats: The authors' 13 V-J model separated ophthalmopathy from stable hyperthyroidism.

Template material for amplifying TCR beta CDR3 regions consisted of RNA transcripts. The HTBI set primed first-round TCR CDR3 RT-PCR. MiXCR, run by TCRdb on the multiplex PCR reads, gives a single entry per CDR3 protein. The sample yields 300,000 to 350,000 distinct CDR3 sequences, 14% seen once. Stable hyperthyroidism: no ophthalmopathy progression over 18 months of follow-up. Fresh peripheral blood, 9.5 to 10 ml of it, supplied the PBMCs. This clonotype was seen repeatedly, ten times or more. No antigen is known for it. Looked up from germline, CDR1 is DFQATT and CDR2 is SNEGSKA (reference sequence). This CDR3 is 15 amino acids long. V was clipped by 0 bases and J by 0 bases, with 12 bases between them.

The chain recombines TRBV20-1 with TRBJ2-7, with D perhaps matching TRBD1 (5 bases). The specimen was blood. This clonotype originated in a woman in her 30s with Graves' hyperthyroidism. CDR3 DNA: TGCAGTGCTAGAGATGGGGCATTGGGCTCCTACGAGCAGTACTTC. Encoded protein: CSARDGALGSYEQYF.